These T cell receptor beta chains were read from a single sample in a study of T cell changes during pregnancy in multiple sclerosis. The protocol was immunoSEQ multiplex PCR, while the TCRdb copy is restricted to in-frame clones and leaves out a portion. The table shows about 44,000 clones, with around 89% occurring only once. This sample comprised CD8+ T cells from peripheral blood mononuclear cells, obtained after pregnancy. Receptors were obtained from a female donor in good health, enrolled as a control in a pregnancy study. CDR3s include the opening cysteine and the closing phenylalanine or tryptophan. The order of the fields is V gene, clone size, D gene, J gene, CDR3 DNA, CDR3 protein. A D gene is named only where the DNA matches it firmly. Size tells how often a clone was seen (once, few, many) or the class of an expanded clone, and some rows leave it out.

TRBV11-2	once	.	TRBJ1-2	TGTGCCAGCAGCCCCACGGGGGGACACTATGGCTACACCTTC	CASSPTGGHYGYTF
TRBV4-3	.	.	TRBJ1-1	TGCGCCAGCAGCGAAGGGGGAGGGGGTAACACTGAAGCTTTCTTT	CASSEGGGGNTEAFF
TRBV5-1	.	.	TRBJ2-2	TGCGCCAGCAGCCCTGGGCCCGGGGAGCTGTTTTTT	CASSPGPGELFF
TRBV7-2	.	TRBD2	TRBJ2-3	TGTGCCAGCAGCTTCGGAATAGCGGGGGGAACAGATACGCAGTATTTT	CASSFGIAGGTDTQYF
TRBV4-1	.	.	TRBJ2-4	TGCGCCAGCAGCCCCAGGGGGGCTAAACAGTACTTC	CASSPRGAKQYF
TRBV7-9	.	TRBD2	TRBJ2-5	TGTGCCAGCAGCTCCCAAACTAGCGGGGGAATTCAAGAGACCCAGTACTTC	CASSSQTSGGIQETQYF
TRBV5-4	.	.	TRBJ2-7	TGTGCCAGCAGCTTGAAACTTTGGCCGGTGGACACCTACGAGCAGTACTTC	CASSLKLWPVDTYEQYF
TRBV4-1	.	.	TRBJ1-1	TGCGCCAGCAGCCAAGCAGGGCTTGAAGCTTTCTTT	CASSQAGLEAFF
TRBV7-8	medium-sized	.	TRBJ2-5	TGTGCCAGCAGCTGGGGAGAAGAGACCCAGTACTTC	CASSWGEETQYF
TRBV7-6	.	TRBD2	TRBJ2-1	TGTGCCAGCAGCTTAGTCGGGGGGTCCTACAATGAGCAGTTCTTC	CASSLVGGSYNEQFF
TRBV2	.	TRBD1	TRBJ1-6	TGTGCCAGCGAGGGACAGAACTCCTATAATTCACCCCTCCACTTT	CASEGQNSYNSPLHF
TRBV5-5	.	.	TRBJ1-3	TGTGCCAGCAGCTTGGACAACTACTCTGGAAACACCATATATTTT	CASSLDNYSGNTIYF
TRBV5-5	.	.	TRBJ2-7	TGTGCCAGCAGTCCGGGTTCTTCCTACGAGCAGTACTTC	CASSPGSSYEQYF
TRBV18	.	TRBD2	TRBJ2-7	TGTGCCAGCTCACCAGACGGACTAGCGGGGGGCGGAGGCTACGAGCAGTACTTC	CASSPDGLAGGGGYEQYF
TRBV9	.	TRBD2	TRBJ2-1	TGTGCCAGCAGCTTCAGCGGGGGGAACAATGAGCAGTTCTTC	CASSFSGGNNEQFF
TRBV28	once	TRBD2	TRBJ2-1	TGTGCCACCAGCGGGGTTCTAGAACCCTACAATGAGCAGTTCTTC	CATSGVLEPYNEQFF
TRBV6-1	.	TRBD2	TRBJ2-3	TGTGCCAGCAGTGATGGGAGCGGGACCACAGATACGCAGTATTTT	CASSDGSGTTDTQYF
TRBV5-1	.	.	TRBJ1-1	TGCGCCAGCAGTTTGCGGGGAAGGAATGAAGCTTTCTTT	CASSLRGRNEAFF
TRBV7-8	.	TRBD2	TRBJ2-3	TGTGCCAGCAGCGTCGGGGGGGCGAAAGATACGCAGTATTTT	CASSVGGAKDTQYF
TRBV7-2	.	.	TRBJ2-1	TGTGCCAGCAGCTTAGTAGTGGGGGGTGGTGAGCAGTTCTTC	CASSLVVGGGEQFF
TRBV28	.	.	TRBJ2-3	TGTGCCAGCAGTTCTCCGGACACAGGACGCACAGATACGCAGTATTTT	CASSSPDTGRTDTQYF
TRBV5-1	.	TRBD1	TRBJ2-1	TGCGCCAGCACCGTCGGGACAGGGGAAATGAATGAGCAGTTCTTC	CASTVGTGEMNEQFF
TRBV19	.	TRBD2	TRBJ2-3	TGTGCCAGTACCCCTCGGGGACTAGCGATGACAGATACGCAGTATTTT	CASTPRGLAMTDTQYF
TRBV6-6	.	.	TRBJ2-5	TGTGCCAGCAGTTACTCAGCCGGGACAACACAAGAGACCCAGTACTTC	CASSYSAGTTQETQYF
TRBV7-9	.	.	TRBJ1-1	TGTGCCAGCAGCTACCGACGGGATGAAGCTTTCTTT	CASSYRRDEAFF
TRBV27	.	TRBD1	TRBJ2-7	TGTGCCAGCAGTCTCCGTTTGAGGGGGCACGAGCAGTACTTC	CASSLRLRGHEQYF
TRBV6-1	once	.	TRBJ2-4	TGTGCCAGCAGTGAAGATCCGGCAGGGGCGGGCATTCAGTACTTC	CASSEDPAGAGIQYF
TRBV13	once	TRBD1	TRBJ1-4	TGTGCCAGCAGCTTGGGGACAGGAATACAAAAACTGTTTTTT	CASSLGTGIQKLFF
TRBV7-9	few	TRBD1	TRBJ1-5	TGTGCCAGCAGCGCGGGACAGGGGAGCAATCAGCCCCAGCATTTT	CASSAGQGSNQPQHF
TRBV7-9	.	.	TRBJ2-3	TGTGCCAGCTCCCGGGGAGATACGCAGTATTTT	CASSRGDTQYF
TRBV5-4	.	.	TRBJ2-7	TGTGCCAGCAGCGCCGGACTGGACGCCCCGATCGGCGAGCAGTACTTC	CASSAGLDAPIGEQYF
TRBV9	.	TRBD1	TRBJ1-6	TGTGCCAGCAGCCGGACAGGTCGCGATAATTCACCCCTCCACTTT	CASSRTGRDNSPLHF